The entry below describes one TCR beta chain. This CDR3 is 14 amino acids long. The V end was cut by 3 bases, the J end by 5 bases, with 13 bases between. Germline CDR1 LNHDA, CDR2 SQIVND (reference sequence). This specimen comes from a study of blood T cell repertoires in COVID-19. Assay: immunoSEQ multiplex PCR; the TCRdb copy retains only in-frame clones and omits some. The sample contains under 200,000 clones, 81% of which appear only once. This rearrangement joins TRBV19 to TRBJ2-5; weak D call: TRBD2 (6 bases). The sequence came from a woman between 40 and 50 years old with acute COVID-19. Sequencing input: PBMCs or T cells enriched from blood (not recorded which). CDR3 region: CASSIVGGRETQYF. For the CDR3, the DNA is TGTGCCAGTAGTATCGTGGGAGGCAGGGAGACCCAGTACTTC. The complete variable domain, with remaining parts taken from reference TRBV19 and TRBJ2-5, reads DGGITQSPKYLFRKEGQNVTLSCEQNLNHDAMYWYRQDPGQGLRLIYYSQIVNDFQKGDIAEGYSVSREKKESFPLTVTSAQKNPTAFYLCASSIVGGRETQYFGPGTRLLVL.